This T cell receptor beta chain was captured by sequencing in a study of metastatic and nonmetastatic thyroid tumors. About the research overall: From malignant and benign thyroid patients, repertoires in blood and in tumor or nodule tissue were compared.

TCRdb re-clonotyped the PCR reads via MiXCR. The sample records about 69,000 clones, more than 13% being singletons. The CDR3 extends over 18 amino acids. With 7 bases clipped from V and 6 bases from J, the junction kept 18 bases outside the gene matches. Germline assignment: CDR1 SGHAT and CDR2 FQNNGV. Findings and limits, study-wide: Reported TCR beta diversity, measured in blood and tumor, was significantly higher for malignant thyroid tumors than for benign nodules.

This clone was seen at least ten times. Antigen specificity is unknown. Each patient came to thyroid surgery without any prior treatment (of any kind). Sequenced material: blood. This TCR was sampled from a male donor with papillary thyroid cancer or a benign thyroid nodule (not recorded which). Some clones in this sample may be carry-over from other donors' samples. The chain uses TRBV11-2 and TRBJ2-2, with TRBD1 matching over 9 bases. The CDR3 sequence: CASNSGQGLYQFSGELFF. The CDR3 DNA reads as TGTGCCAGCAACTCCGGACAGGGGTTATATCAGTTTTCCGGGGAGCTGTTTTTT.